Given below is one T cell receptor beta chain in context. Its specificity is not known. Vbeta (60) and Jbeta (13) primers were used in the PCR. How the authors handled the data: The authors later counted 70 million to 80 million unique TCR beta chains, some 10 million of them shared. The method was immunoSEQ multiplex PCR; TCRdb's version includes in-frame clones alone and lacks a portion of them. D and trimming come from the DNA, and the V and J calls and clone size come from that table. In the table there are 100,000 to 150,000 clones, 60% to 75% of which are singletons. The V gene's germline CDR1 is MNHEY and CDR2 SVGAGI. This CDR3 is 13 amino acids long. V lost 10 bases and J lost 6; bases outside the gene matches: 7. This specimen comes from a study of cytomegalovirus exposure and HLA in healthy donors. Study-wide points: Some V segments could not be told apart, so they were left out, TRBV6-2 and TRBV6-3 among them. Later analysis reportedly placed an Asian-associated ancestry cluster below the roughly 680-donor mean in N-insertions.

This TCR was recovered from a woman aged 50 to 60 in good health and CMV-seropositive. The genes are TRBV6-5 and TRBJ2-1; TRBD2 aligns across 9 bases. Sequencing was performed on PBMCs. In DNA, the CDR3 is TGTGCCACCGGCGGGGGGGCCAGCAATGAGCAGTTCTTC. Its translation is CATGGGASNEQFF.